This record covers a single T cell receptor (beta chain). This clonotype appeared a few times. There is no known antigen for this receptor. No much larger clone is present one base from it, and per-base qualities are unavailable. Synovial fluid samples were matched to blood samples from the same ankylosing spondylitis patients. This sample is part of a study of CD8 T cells in ankylosing spondylitis (dated by TCRdb to about 2017). With regard to the full study: T cell receptor beta repertoires were profiled in healthy donors and ankylosing spondylitis patients so that disease-linked TCR variants could be found. The full study cohort was made up of about 25 ankylosing spondylitis patients and 108 healthy donors. Peripheral blood was sampled, and synovial fluid was also collected from ankylosing spondylitis patients.

Sequencing used an Illumina HiSeq 2500. Quantitative 5'-RACE with molecular barcodes was used to prepare TCR beta libraries. The original methods were these. A new computational method, built on a probabilistic model of VDJ rearrangement, was used to identify disease-linked TCR variants. TCRdb redid the processing of the public reads, applying fastp at Q25 and MiXCR, and retained in-frame beta chains. One record per CDR3 amino acid sequence lists the most common genes and DNA. V and J calls and clone size were set by TCRdb, not the authors. In this sample the table shows 50,000 to 70,000 distinct CDR3 sequences, about 6.2% of which occur a single time. The ten top clones hold around 5.3% of the sample. Reading from cysteine to phenylalanine, the CDR3 counts 16 amino acids. Solely the CDR3 DNA is kept, with 48 bases framed from the first base. V is clipped by 5 bases and J by 6 bases, and the sequence between their germline boundaries is 21 bases long. The germline V gene yields SGHTA for CDR1 and FQGTGA for CDR2.

Overall results and qualifications from the work: Significant enrichment of the disease-linked clones was reported in matched synovial fluid samples from ankylosing spondylitis patients. Blood from ankylosing spondylitis patients appeared to be characterized by a TCR beta motif composed of 7 to 9 highly homologous amino acid variants. Some of the motif variants had been reported before in the synovial fluid and blood of reactive arthritis patients, a finding that suggests common disease-initiation mechanisms. The disease-linked clones showed a CD8+ phenotype and occurred at relatively low frequencies in peripheral blood.

This sequence uses TRBV7-3 and TRBJ2-3; D gene: possibly TRBD1, on 6 matching bases. The TCR comes from a male donor with ankylosing spondylitis. The source material was synovial fluid, either unsorted or a sorted T cell fraction (not recorded which). The CDR3 reads as follows: CASSRNPGQPYDTQYF. The DNA is TGTGCCAGCAGCCGAAACCCCGGACAGCCCTACGATACGCAGTATTTT.